A single count supports the clone carrying this T cell receptor (beta chain). V trimming: 5 bases; J trimming: 3 bases; junction bases outside the gene matches: 8. CDR1 is KGHDR and CDR2 is SFDVKD in the germline V gene. CDR3 length: 17 residues. TCR beta CDR3 sequences were amplified from RNA transcripts. Carried out on the TCR CDR3, a first-round RT-PCR used the HTBI primer set. TCRdb ran MiXCR on the multiplex PCR reads and lists one entry per CDR3 protein. The profile shows under 350,000 distinct CDR3 sequences, about a sixth of them singletons. This specimen belongs to a study of T cells in Graves' hyperthyroidism and ophthalmopathy.

This rearrangement joins TRBV24-1 to TRBJ2-2, with 10 bases aligning to TRBD1. This TCR was recovered from a woman in her sixties or seventies with Graves' ophthalmopathy. Sequenced material: blood. The CDR3 reads CATSGPDRGLDTGELFF. CDR3 bases: TGTGCCACCAGTGGACCCGACAGGGGGCTTGACACCGGGGAGCTGTTTTTT.